This is a list of T cell receptor beta chains from one sample in a study of blood T cells in healthy people across ages. TCRdb processed the 5' RACE reads anew with MiXCR; each CDR3 protein has one entry. The table includes around 750,000 distinct CDR3 sequences, about 48% detected once. Sequenced material: blood. These receptors all come from an older man in good health. The CDR3 runs from the conserved cysteine through the conserved F or W. The D gene is left open where the match is weak. Not all rows give a size; the values are once, few, many and, for expanded clones, a class.

>TRBV21-1|TRBJ2-1|NA|NA
CASSNRGTSGYNEQFF
TGTGCCAGCAGCAACCGTGGGACTAGCGGCTACAATGAGCAGTTCTTC
>TRBV29-1|TRBJ2-6|NA|few
CSVEGVNGANVLTF
TGCAGCGTTGAAGGGGTTAATGGGGCCAACGTCCTGACTTTC
>TRBV6-6|TRBJ2-1|TRBD2|NA
CASSIWREGNEQFF
TGTGCCAGCAGTATTTGGCGGGAGGGGAATGAGCAGTTCTTC
>TRBV7-3|TRBJ1-2|TRBD1|few
CASSQQGMYGYTF
TGTGCCAGCAGCCAACAGGGGATGTATGGCTACACCTTC
>TRBV10-3|TRBJ2-4|NA|few
CAISGGVSKNIQYF
TGTGCCATCAGTGGAGGGGTTAGCAAAAACATTCAGTACTTC
>TRBV10-3|TRBJ2-7|TRBD2|NA
CAISGLSGRAQEQYF
TGTGCCATCAGTGGTCTTAGCGGGAGGGCGCAAGAGCAGTACTTC
>TRBV7-9|TRBJ1-1|NA|few
CASSLAGANTEAFF
TGTGCCAGCAGCTTAGCAGGGGCGAACACTGAAGCTTTCTTT
>TRBV29-1|TRBJ1-1|NA|NA
CSVEGRISVTEAFF
TGCAGCGTTGAGGGGCGGATCAGCGTCACTGAAGCTTTCTTT
>TRBV7-2|TRBJ2-4|TRBD2|few
CASSLNAQRGLAKNIQYF
TGTGCCAGCAGCTTAAACGCGCAGCGGGGGCTAGCCAAAAACATTCAGTACTTC
>TRBV6-5|TRBJ2-7|TRBD2|NA
CASSYSNPGGEQYF
TGTGCCAGCAGTTACTCGAACCCGGGGGGCGAGCAGTACTTC
>TRBV10-3|TRBJ2-7|TRBD1|few
CAIRGSTGDYEQYF
TGTGCCATCAGAGGGTCGACAGGGGATTACGAGCAGTACTTC
>TRBV6-5|TRBJ2-1|NA|NA
CASSSPNDEQFF
TGTGCCAGCAGTTCCCCGAACGATGAGCAGTTCTTC
>TRBV5-1|TRBJ2-5|NA|once
CASSLVGLGVQETQYF
TGCGCCAGCAGCTTGGTGGGTCTCGGAGTTCAAGAGACCCAGTACTTC
>TRBV27|TRBJ2-7|TRBD2|once
CASSWSGTSGRRDYNEQYF
TGTGCCAGCAGTTGGAGTGGGACTAGCGGGCGGCGGGACTACAATGAGCAGTACTTC
>TRBV7-2|TRBJ2-1|NA|few
CASSLVSLGQGENEQFF
TGTGCCAGCAGCTTAGTTTCCTTGGGGCAGGGTGAGAATGAGCAGTTCTTC
>TRBV29-1|TRBJ2-1|TRBD2|NA
CSVGSGTNEQFF
TGCAGCGTGGGTAGCGGGACAAATGAGCAGTTCTTC
>TRBV27|TRBJ2-7|TRBD2|few
CASSRSGTYNEQYF
TGTGCCAGCAGTCGGAGCGGGACCTACAATGAGCAGTACTTC
>TRBV7-2|TRBJ1-5|TRBD1|NA
CASGQGYQPQHF
TGTGCCAGCGGACAGGGGTATCAGCCCCAGCATTTT
>TRBV10-3|TRBJ2-7|TRBD1|NA
CAIRIGQGVVEQYF
TGTGCCATCAGAATTGGACAGGGGGTGGTCGAGCAGTACTTC
>TRBV25-1|TRBJ1-2|TRBD1|few
CASSEQGAYGYTF
TGTGCCAGCAGTGAGCAGGGGGCCTATGGCTACACCTTC
>TRBV18|TRBJ1-1|TRBD1|NA
CASSTDRRNTEAFF
TGTGCCAGCTCCACGGACAGGCGAAACACTGAAGCTTTCTTT
>TRBV5-1|TRBJ2-7|TRBD2|once
CASSGGLAGAAPYNEQYF
TGCGCCAGCAGCGGGGGACTAGCGGGAGCCGCCCCCTACAATGAGCAGTACTTC
>TRBV18|TRBJ2-7|TRBD1|NA
CASSPPGQLYEQYF
TGTGCCAGCTCACCACCGGGACAGCTCTACGAGCAGTACTTC
>TRBV4-2|TRBJ1-2|TRBD1|once
CASSPRVQGADGYTF
TGTGCCAGCAGCCCTCGCGTTCAGGGGGCCGATGGCTACACCTTC
>TRBV5-1|TRBJ2-7|NA|once
CASSPGSPREQYF
TGCGCCAGCTCGCCAGGGAGCCCTCGCGAGCAGTACTTC
>TRBV20-1|TRBJ2-1|TRBD2|NA
CSARPITSGSLKSEQFF
TGCAGTGCTAGACCGATAACTAGCGGGAGTCTAAAAAGTGAGCAGTTCTTC
>TRBV5-6|TRBJ1-5|TRBD1|NA
CASSVDRSRPQHF
TGTGCCAGCAGCGTGGACAGGTCAAGGCCCCAGCATTTT
>TRBV20-1|TRBJ2-3|NA|NA
CSARVLPDTQYF
TGCAGTGCTAGAGTACTCCCAGATACGCAGTATTTT
>TRBV15|TRBJ2-1|NA|NA
CATSREAGRLNNEQFF
TGTGCCACCAGCAGAGAAGCAGGCAGGTTAAACAATGAGCAGTTCTTC
>TRBV9|TRBJ2-1|NA|few
CASSVGVGGSYNEQFF
TGTGCCAGCAGCGTAGGAGTGGGCGGATCCTACAATGAGCAGTTCTTC
>TRBV6-1|TRBJ2-3|NA|few
CASSDGVADTQYF
TGTGCCAGCAGTGATGGAGTGGCAGATACGCAGTATTTT
>TRBV9|TRBJ2-1|NA|many
CASSVEDRYNEQFF
TGTGCCAGCAGCGTTGAAGACAGGTACAATGAGCAGTTCTTC
>TRBV7-2|TRBJ2-6|NA|few
CASSVGGANVLTF
TGTGCCAGCAGTGTAGGGGGGGCCAACGTCCTGACTTTC
>TRBV24-1|TRBJ2-1|TRBD2|NA
CATSDTSSSGSNEQFF
TGTGCCACCAGTGATACGTCGTCTAGCGGGAGCAATGAGCAGTTCTTC
>TRBV7-8|TRBJ1-4|NA|NA
CASSLGPGVRTNEKLFF
TGTGCCAGCAGCTTAGGGCCGGGGGTGCGAACTAATGAAAAACTGTTTTTT
>TRBV24-1|TRBJ2-5|NA|NA
CATSGPFQETQYF
TGTGCCACCAGCGGCCCTTTCCAAGAGACCCAGTACTTC
>TRBV11-2|TRBJ2-5|TRBD2|NA
CASSSAVLAGVLETQYF
TGTGCCAGCAGCTCCGCGGTGCTAGCGGGAGTTCTAGAGACCCAGTACTTC
>TRBV6-6|TRBJ2-4|TRBD2|NA
CASSYGLAASEQYF
TGTGCCAGCAGTTACGGGCTAGCGGCCTCGGAGCAGTACTTC
>TRBV29-1|TRBJ2-2|NA|NA
CSFRDTGELFF
TGCAGCTTCCGGGACACCGGGGAGCTGTTTTTT
>TRBV5-1|TRBJ2-7|NA|NA
CASSRVPGESYEQYF
TGCGCCAGCAGCCGGGTTCCGGGAGAATCCTACGAGCAGTACTTC